This T cell receptor beta chain appears in the sequencing data of a study of blood T cell repertoires in COVID-19. Study in general: Researchers got acute and convalescent COVID-19 samples from the United States, Italy and Spain. Sources were T cells, B-cell-depleted T cells, or PBMCs; the material itself was cDNA or gDNA.

Germline loops: CDR1 KGHSH, CDR2 LQKENI. V shed 2 bases and J shed 6 bases, with 13 bases lying between them. This CDR3 is 14 amino acids long. Per the original methods: Estimates of nucleated cell counts were drawn from the amplification of reference gene primers. Sequencing was performed with immunoSEQ multiplex PCR; in TCRdb, only in-frame clones are kept and a portion is missing. The V and J calls and clone size are taken from that table; D and trimming were inferred from the DNA. The sample holds some 140,000 clones, about 88% seen once. The receptor's source is a woman of 80 years or more with acute or convalescent COVID-19. The V gene is TRBV18, the J gene TRBJ1-2; maybe TRBD1 (5 bases). Sequenced material: peripheral blood. The chain's CDR3 is CASSPIRAMDGYTF. The CDR3 bases are TGTGCCAGCTCACCAATCAGGGCAATGGATGGCTACACCTTC. Supplemented by reference TRBV18 and TRBJ1-2, the full variable domain reads NAGVMQNPRHLVRRRGQEARLRCSPMKGHSHVYWYRQLPEEGLKFMVYLQKENIIDESGMPKERFSAEFPKEGPSILRIQQVVRGDSAAYFCASSPIRAMDGYTFGSGTRLTVV.